This TCR beta chain came from a study of technical replicates of blood from a few donors. The repertoire was sequenced with immunoSEQ multiplex PCR; TCRdb's copy has only in-frame clones and lacks some. There are about 60,000 clones in the sample; approximately 87% occur only once, and roughly 5.2% lies in the top ten. The germline V gene has CDR1 MNHNY and CDR2 SVGAGI (reference sequence). The CDR3 runs 14 residues. The ends were cut back, 0 bases at V and 4 bases at J, with 9 bases in the middle. This clonotype originated in a human donor in good health. Some clones in this sample may be carry-over from other donors' samples. Material for sequencing was PBMCs. The chain combines TRBV6-6 with TRBJ1-2; D remains ambiguous. CDR3 bases: TGTGCCAGCAGTTACTCGCGGCTGAGCTATGGCTACACCTTC. As protein: CASSYSRLSYGYTF.